Listed here are 29 T cell receptor beta chains from one sample, sequenced in a study of T-cell reconstitution after alpha-beta-depleted transplantation in children. The authors prepared the TCRbeta library with unique molecular identifiers. MiXCR, run by TCRdb on the PCR reads, gives a single entry per CDR3 protein. The sample contains roughly 300,000 distinct CDR3 sequences, about 9.9% of which appear only once. The source was peripheral blood, collected 180 days after TCRalphabeta/CD19-depleted stem cell transplant. The source is a male patient between 2 and 9 years old who had a stem cell transplant for chronic granulomatous disease, so the T cells may come from the graft donor.

This clonotype was seen many times. The chain carries TRBV29-1 and TRBJ1-2; D might be TRBD1 (6 bases). Trimming stripped 0 bases from V and 8 bases from J, with 16 bases between. The CDR3 length is 14 residues. The germline gives CDR1 SQVTM, CDR2 ANQGSEA. CDR3 nucleotide sequence: TGCAGCGTTGAAGAGACACAGGGCAAGAGGGGCTACACCTTC. Protein: CSVEETQGKRGYTF.

This clonotype was detected many times. The V gene is TRBV7-6, the J gene TRBJ2-5, with D unclear. The CDR3 loop spans 13 amino acids. Germline CDR1 is SGHVS and CDR2 is FNYEAQ. V dropped 5 bases and J dropped 5 bases, with 12 bases sitting between them. The CDR3 sequence is CASSVRKLETQYF. CDR3 coding DNA: TGTGCCAGCAGCGTAAGAAAGCTGGAGACCCAGTACTTC.

Many counts were recorded for this clonotype. The chain uses TRBV6-2 or TRBV6-3 and TRBJ2-7, with D possibly TRBD1 on 5 matching bases. Between the trimmed V and J ends, which lost 5 bases and 2 bases, there was a span of 10 bases. Germline V lookup: CDR1 MNHEY, CDR2 SVGEGT. The length of the CDR3 is 13 residues. CDR3 sequence reads: CASSMTETYEQYF. The CDR3 DNA follows: TGTGCCAGCAGTATGACAGAGACCTACGAGCAGTACTTC.

In this sample, this clonotype turned up many times. The chain links TRBV20-1 to TRBJ2-1; tentatively, D is TRBD1 (5 bases). Germline CDR1 and CDR2: DFQATT and SNEGSKA (reference sequence). This CDR3 is built from 11 residues. Trimming left V 6 bases short and J 7 bases short, with 10 bases between. As DNA, the CDR3 is TGCAGTGCGCCACAGGAAAATGAGCAGTTCTTC. Translating it yields CSAPQENEQFF.

As to this clonotype: This clone may be a read error of a much larger clone one base away. The rearrangement uses TRBV7-2 and TRBJ1-1, with D uncertain. The CDR3 is made up of 17 amino acids. Per the germline V gene, CDR1 is SGHTA and CDR2 is FQGNSA. Trimming took 2 bases from V and 6 from J, leaving 22 bases between them. Written as DNA, the CDR3 is TGTGCCAGCAGCTTATACCCACATCTCCTGCGTGACTCTGAAGCTTTCTTT. This codes for CASSLYPHLLRDSEAFF.

This chain links TRBV6-5 with TRBJ2-7; possibly TRBD1 for D (5 bases). In germline, CDR1 is MNHEY, CDR2 SVGAGI. V lost 4 bases to trimming and J lost 7 bases, with 14 bases between them. CDR3 length: 13 amino acids. The DNA of the CDR3 is TGTGCCAGCAGTTTTCTTGGGGCGCGTGAGCAGTACTTC. This encodes CASSFLGAREQYF.

This clonotype was counted many times. One junction end disagrees with the germline gene, perhaps due to a read error. J is TRBJ2-5 and V is TRBV7-7; 9 bases match TRBD1. Per germline, CDR1 SSHAT and CDR2 FNYEAQ (reference sequence). This CDR3 spans 17 amino acids. The CDR3 spells CASSSRRGQGGGETQYF. The CDR3 DNA sequence: TGTGCTAGCAGCTCACGCCGGGGACAGGGAGGGGGAGAGACCCAGTACTTC.

This clonotype was recorded many times. The chain's CDR3 is CASSYSGGGSEQYF. Written as DNA, the CDR3 is TGTGCCAGCAGTTACTCGGGGGGAGGAAGCGAGCAGTACTTC. The genes are TRBV6-5 and TRBJ2-7; D might be TRBD2 (6 bases). This CDR3 region has 14 residues. Germline CDR1 and CDR2: MNHEY and SVGAGI. Between the trimmed V and J ends, which lost 0 bases and 6 bases, there was a span of 12 bases.

This clonotype showed up many times. This rearrangement joins TRBV20-1 to TRBJ1-1; 7 bases are a match to TRBD1. The CDR3 spans 15 residues. V was clipped by 6 bases and J by 1 base; unmatched bases: 11. From germline, CDR1 is DFQATT and CDR2 SNEGSKA (reference sequence). The CDR3 loop is CSAEDRAMRNTEAFF. In nucleotides, the CDR3 is TGCAGTGCCGAAGACAGGGCCATGAGGAACACTGAAGCTTTCTTT.

This clonotype was seen at least ten times. V usage is TRBV19 and J usage is TRBJ2-7, with 8 bases identical to TRBD2. Germline V CDR1 and CDR2: LNHDA, SQIVND (reference sequence). J gave up 3 bases and V 2 bases, and 9 bases lay outside the gene matches. The CDR3 runs 16 residues. The CDR3 bases are TGTGCCAGTAGTATATATCCCAGCGGGGGATTCTACGAGCAGTACTTC. Translating gives CASSIYPSGGFYEQYF.

This clonotype was counted ten times or more. The rearrangement uses TRBV19 and TRBJ2-7, with D maybe TRBD2 (5 bases). The CDR3 has 15 amino acids. V was pared by 0 bases and J by 3 bases, with 12 bases between. Germline CDR1 reads LNHDA; CDR2 reads SQIVND (reference sequence). The CDR3 reads CASSIEQKGSYEQYF. The CDR3 DNA reads TGTGCCAGTAGTATAGAGCAGAAAGGGAGCTACGAGCAGTACTTC. The full variable domain, with the rest looked up from reference TRBV19 and TRBJ2-7, is DGGITQSPKYLFRKEGQNVTLSCEQNLNHDAMYWYRQDPGQGLRLIYYSQIVNDFQKGDIAEGYSVSREKKESFPLTVTSAQKNPTAFYLCASSIEQKGSYEQYFGPGTRLTVT.

For the CDR3, the DNA is TGTGCCAGCAGTTCCGGGTTGAATGAAAAACTGTTTTTT. It encodes CASSSGLNEKLFF. The chain carries TRBV28 and TRBJ1-4, with D uncertain. V was shortened by 4 bases and J by 5 bases, with 8 bases between the two germline ends. CDR3 length equals 13 residues. CDR1 is MDHEN and CDR2 is SYDVKM in the germline V gene. Looking up the rest from reference TRBV28 and TRBJ1-4 gives the full variable domain: DVKVTQSSRYLVKRTGEKVFLECVQDMDHENMFWYRQDPGLGLRLIYFSYDVKMKEKGDIPEGYSVSREKKERFSLILESASTNQTSMYLCASSSGLNEKLFFGSGTQLSVL.

Regarding this clonotype: This may stem from a read error, because a much larger clone lies one nucleotide away. The rearrangement uses TRBV5-1 and TRBJ2-7; 8 bases are a match to TRBD1. The junction had 11 bases not matched to a gene; V was cut back by 8 bases and J by 1 base. The CDR3 is 15 amino acids. Germline V gives CDR1 SGHRS, CDR2 YFSETQ. CDR3 DNA: TGCGCCAGTTTCAGCGAGGACAGGGTATCCTACGAGCAGTACTTC. This codes for CASFSEDRVSYEQYF.

This clonotype showed up many times. The chain couples TRBV29-1 to TRBJ1-4, with 7 nucleotides matching TRBD1. From germline, CDR1 is SQVTM and CDR2 ANQGSEA. With 7 bases clipped from V and 7 bases from J, the junction kept 9 bases outside the gene matches. CDR3 size: 13 residues. CDR3 residues: CSGRRQGFEKLFF. For the CDR3, the DNA is TGCAGCGGCCGGAGACAGGGATTTGAAAAACTGTTTTTT.

This clonotype came up many times. This chain uses TRBV20-1 with TRBJ1-4; D remains unclear. This CDR3 is 13 amino acids long. Trimming took off 0 bases at V and 3 bases at J, with 5 bases between the two ends. Germline loops: CDR1 DFQATT, CDR2 SNEGSKA (reference sequence). The CDR3 reads CSAREISNEKLFF. CDR3 bases: TGCAGTGCTAGAGAGATTTCTAATGAAAAACTGTTTTTT.

This clonotype was detected ten times or more. The chain links TRBV4-3 to TRBJ2-1; 7 nucleotides line up with TRBD1. The CDR3 has 15 residues. Germline CDR1 LGHNA, CDR2 YSLEER. The ends lost 5 bases at V and 1 base at J; junction bases unmatched: 5. The CDR3 DNA reads TGCGCCAGCAGCGCCAGGGGGAATTCCTACAATGAGCAGTTCTTC. It specifies CASSARGNSYNEQFF.

The chain's CDR3 is CASSGVGLGSYNEQFF. DNA of the CDR3: TGTGCCAGCAGTGGTGTAGGCTTAGGCTCCTACAATGAGCAGTTCTTC. V and J are TRBV6-1 and TRBJ2-1; D not certain. Between the trimmed V and J ends, which lost 4 bases and 0 bases, there was a span of 13 bases. CDR3 size: 16 residues. Looked up from germline, CDR1 is MNHNS and CDR2 is SASEGT.

This clonotype showed up many times. This rearrangement joins TRBV7-3 to TRBJ1-6; 8 nucleotides agree with TRBD1. Germline-derived CDR1 and CDR2 are SGHTA and FQGTGA. J gave up 10 bases and V 6 bases, and 8 bases lay outside the gene matches. The CDR3 loop spans 14 amino acids. The DNA of the CDR3 is TGTGCCAGCAGTCTGACAGGGGCCGGCTCACCCCTCCACTTT. This translates into CASSLTGAGSPLHF.

This clonotype was found many times. The rearrangement links TRBV5-6 to TRBJ2-5; 8 bases are shared with TRBD2. Germline V gives CDR1 SGHDT, CDR2 YYEEEE. The J segment lost 5 bases and the V segment lost 4 bases, leaving 16 bases of the junction unmatched. The CDR3 sequence is 17 residues long. The CDR3 DNA follows: TGTGCCAGCAGCGCTCCCGGCGGGGGGTGGAATGAGGAGACCCAGTACTTC. Its protein is CASSAPGGGWNEETQYF.

This clonotype was seen at least ten times. V and J are TRBV7-6 and TRBJ2-1; a weak D match, TRBD2 (5 bases). The CDR3 runs 13 residues. Germline assignment: CDR1 SGHVS and CDR2 FNYEAQ. The V gene lost 4 bases and the J gene lost 5 bases, with 9 bases spanning the gap. In nucleotides, the CDR3 is TGTGCCAGCAGCTCCGGACTTCACAATGAGCAGTTCTTC. Amino acid sequence: CASSSGLHNEQFF.

This clonotype occurred a few times. The DNA is left out, because the CDR3 cannot be placed on it with certainty; the CDR3 is given as TCRdb lists it. The rearrangement links TRBV10-3 to TRBJ2-2; the table calls TRBD1, which could not be checked here. Germline V CDR1 and CDR2: ENHRY, SYGVKD. The CDR3 contains 16 residues when both ends are counted. CDR3 sequence reads: CAISSSGHANTGELFF.

Many counts were recorded for this clonotype. The genes are TRBV28 and TRBJ2-2; D perhaps matches TRBD2 (6 bases). This CDR3 comprises 16 residues. Deletions cut 1 base from V and 4 bases from J, with 13 bases between. The germline CDR1 and CDR2 sequences are MDHEN and SYDVKM. The CDR3 DNA sequence: TGTGCCAGCAGTTTATACGGGAGATCCCCCACCGGGGAGCTGTTTTTT. Its translation is CASSLYGRSPTGELFF.

This clonotype was recorded many times. This chain links TRBV28 with TRBJ1-2; D gene unclear. The CDR3 extends over 12 amino acids. V lost 2 bases to trimming and J lost 8 bases, with 9 bases between them. Germline CDR1 reads MDHEN; CDR2 reads SYDVKM. This CDR3 reads CASSLSSGGYTF. Here the CDR3 DNA reads TGTGCCAGCAGTTTAAGTTCTGGGGGCTACACCTTC.

V gene TRBV30 combines with J gene TRBJ2-1, with D perhaps matching TRBD1 (5 bases). Germline lookup yields CDR1 GTSNPN and CDR2 SVGIG (reference sequence). This CDR3 comprises 13 residues. Trimming shortened V by 4 bases and J by 0 bases, and 7 bases separated the two germline ends. CDR3 sequence: CAWKQDSYNEQFF. The CDR3 DNA sequence: TGTGCCTGGAAACAGGACTCCTACAATGAGCAGTTCTTC. Supplemented by reference TRBV30 and TRBJ2-1, the full variable domain reads SQTIHQWPATLVQPVGSPLSLECTVEGTSNPNLYWYRQAAGRGLQLLFYSVGIGQISSEVPQNLSASRPQDRQFILSSKKLLLSDSGFYLCAWKQDSYNEQFFGPGTRLTVL.

This clonotype was seen repeatedly, ten times or more. This rearrangement joins TRBV9 to TRBJ1-2; D is undetermined. The CDR3 consists of 14 residues. Germline V gene data show CDR1 as SGDLS and CDR2 as YYNGEE. Trimming removed 4 bases at V and 4 bases at J, with 14 bases between. The CDR3 loop reads CASSPAEQFYGYTF. As DNA, the CDR3 is TGTGCCAGCAGCCCCGCTGAGCAGTTCTATGGCTACACCTTC.

This clonotype showed up many times. The gene calls are TRBV10-2 and TRBJ2-1; 12 nucleotides match TRBD2. The CDR3 extends over 19 amino acids. With 7 bases clipped from V and 2 bases from J, the junction kept 15 bases outside the gene matches. Germline V gene data show CDR1 as WSHSY and CDR2 as SAAADI. This CDR3 reads CASNPSGTSGLPPYNEQFF. The CDR3 DNA reads as TGCGCCAGCAATCCTTCCGGGACTAGCGGGCTTCCCCCCTACAATGAGCAGTTCTTC.

This clonotype was observed many times. The rearrangement joins TRBV7-2 to TRBJ1-1; D remains unclear. The CDR3 spans 12 residues. Germline V gene lookup returns CDR1 SGHTA and CDR2 FQGNSA. Trimming stripped 3 bases from V and 4 bases from J, with 6 bases between. The CDR3 region is CASSFRVTEAFF. The CDR3 DNA sequence: TGTGCCAGCAGCTTTAGAGTCACTGAAGCTTTCTTT. The whole variable domain, filled in from reference TRBV7-2 and TRBJ1-1, reads GAGVSQSPSNKVTEKGKDVELRCDPISGHTALYWYRQSLGQGLEFLIYFQGNSAPDKSGLPSDRFSAERTGGSVSTLTIQRTQQEDSAVYLCASSFRVTEAFFGQGTRLTVV.

This clonotype occurred many times. The rearrangement joins TRBV5-5 to TRBJ1-5; 8 positions agree with TRBD1. The germline gives CDR1 SGHKS, CDR2 YYEKEE (reference sequence). The CDR3 is 17 amino acids. Germline trimming cut 4 bases from V and 4 bases from J; bases unmatched to any gene: 13. In DNA, the CDR3 is TGTGCCAGCAGCCCGGCGGTTAGCACAGGGGGTAATCAGCCCCAGCATTTT. Its translation is CASSPAVSTGGNQPQHF.

This clonotype came up many times. The chain employs TRBV29-1 and TRBJ2-1; D possibly corresponds to TRBD2 (6 bases). Trimming removed 7 bases from V and 0 bases from J, with 10 bases in between. Germline CDR1 SQVTM, CDR2 ANQGSEA. The CDR3 runs 13 residues. The CDR3 sequence: CSAGDSSYNEQFF. Written as DNA, the CDR3 is TGCAGCGCGGGAGACTCCTCCTACAATGAGCAGTTCTTC.